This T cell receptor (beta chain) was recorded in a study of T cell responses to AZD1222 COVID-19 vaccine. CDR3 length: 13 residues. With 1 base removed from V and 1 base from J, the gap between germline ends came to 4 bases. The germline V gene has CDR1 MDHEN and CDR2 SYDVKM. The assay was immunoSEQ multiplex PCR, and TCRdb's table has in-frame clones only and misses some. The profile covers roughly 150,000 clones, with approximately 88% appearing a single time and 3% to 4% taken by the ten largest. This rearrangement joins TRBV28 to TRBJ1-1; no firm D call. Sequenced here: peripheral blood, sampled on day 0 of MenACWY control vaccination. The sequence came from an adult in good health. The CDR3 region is CASSLLGNTEAFF. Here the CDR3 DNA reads TGTGCCAGCAGTTTATTAGGGAACACTGAAGCTTTCTTT.